Reported below is one T cell receptor beta chain. Germline V gives CDR1 SGHRS, CDR2 YFSETQ. Trimming took 4 bases from V and 2 from J, leaving 16 bases between them. CDR3 size: 17 residues. This specimen belongs to a study of blood T cell repertoires in COVID-19. Data came from immunoSEQ multiplex PCR; TCRdb stores just in-frame clones and leaves some out. There are about 360,000 clones in the sample; 86% occur only once, and about 7% lies in the top ten. Material: peripheral blood. V is TRBV5-1 and J is TRBJ1-6; no reliable D call. The receptor's source is a woman aged 55-69 years with COVID-19, enrolled during active disease. This CDR3 is CASSPGMVPTYNSPLHF. The CDR3 DNA reads TGCGCCAGCAGCCCCGGTATGGTACCCACCTATAATTCACCCCTCCACTTT.